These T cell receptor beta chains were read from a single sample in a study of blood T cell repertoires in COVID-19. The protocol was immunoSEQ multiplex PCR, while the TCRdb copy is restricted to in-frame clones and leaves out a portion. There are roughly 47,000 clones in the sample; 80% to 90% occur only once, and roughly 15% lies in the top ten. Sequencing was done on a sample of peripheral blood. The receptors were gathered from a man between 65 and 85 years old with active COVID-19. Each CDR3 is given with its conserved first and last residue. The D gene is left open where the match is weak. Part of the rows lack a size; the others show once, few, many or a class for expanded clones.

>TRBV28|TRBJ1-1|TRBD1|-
CASSSDRTGVNTEAFF
TGTGCCAGCAGTTCAGATAGGACAGGGGTTAACACTGAAGCTTTCTTT
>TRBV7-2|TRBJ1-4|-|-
CASSLNPGADEKLFF
TGTGCCAGCAGCTTAAACCCTGGGGCCGATGAAAAACTGTTTTTT
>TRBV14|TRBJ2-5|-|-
CASSQVGSGVQETQYF
TGTGCCAGCAGCCAAGTCGGGTCAGGGGTTCAAGAGACCCAGTACTTC
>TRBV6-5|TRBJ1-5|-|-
CASRPAGSGQPQHF
TGTGCCAGCAGGCCCGCGGGCTCCGGTCAGCCCCAGCATTTT
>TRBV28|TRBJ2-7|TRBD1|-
CASSLWDRVPYEQYF
TGTGCCAGCAGTTTATGGGACAGGGTTCCCTACGAGCAGTACTTC
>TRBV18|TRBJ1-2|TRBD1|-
CASSPGQESGYTF
TGTGCCAGCTCACCGGGACAGGAATCAGGCTACACCTTC
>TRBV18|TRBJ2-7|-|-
CASSPGSQGPYEQYF
TGTGCCAGCTCACCAGGTAGTCAGGGGCCCTACGAGCAGTACTTC
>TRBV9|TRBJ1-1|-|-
CASSVNMNTEAFF
TGTGCCAGCAGCGTAAACATGAACACTGAAGCTTTCTTT
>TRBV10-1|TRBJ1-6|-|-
CASRAICRVNSPLHF
TGCGCCAGCAGGGCTATCTGCAGGGTTAATTCACCCCTCCACTTT
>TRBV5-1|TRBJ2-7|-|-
CASRTASSNEQYF
TGCGCCAGCAGGACAGCGAGTTCGAACGAGCAGTACTTC
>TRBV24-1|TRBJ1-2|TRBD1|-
CATSDSIGTGYYGYTF
TGTGCCACCAGTGATTCTATTGGGACAGGGTACTATGGCTACACCTTC
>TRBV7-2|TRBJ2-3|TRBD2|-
CASSSRDYSTDTQYF
TGTGCCAGCAGCAGCCGGGACTATTCTACAGATACGCAGTATTTT
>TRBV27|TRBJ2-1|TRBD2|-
CASRDTSGLWGHEQFF
TGTGCCAGCAGGGATACTAGCGGTCTTTGGGGACATGAGCAGTTCTTC
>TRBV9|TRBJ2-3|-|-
CASSVGTVTTDTQYF
TGTGCCAGCAGCGTAGGAACGGTAACCACAGATACGCAGTATTTT
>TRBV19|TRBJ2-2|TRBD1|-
CASSRGTGNTGELFF
TGTGCCAGCTCACGTGGGACAGGGAACACCGGGGAGCTGTTTTTT
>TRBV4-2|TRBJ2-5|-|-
CASSQDGQMTQYF
TGTGCCAGCAGCCAAGATGGGCAGATGACCCAGTACTTC
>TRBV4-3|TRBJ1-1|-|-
CASSPTLMNTEAFF
TGCGCCAGCAGCCCTACTTTGATGAACACTGAAGCTTTCTTT
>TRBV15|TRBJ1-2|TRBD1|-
CATSRDGVGTGVGGDYGYTF
TGTGCCACCAGCAGAGATGGGGTGGGGACAGGGGTAGGTGGAGACTATGGCTACACCTTC
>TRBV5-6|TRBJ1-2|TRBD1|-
CASSNPGQVYGYTF
TGTGCCAGCAGCAACCCGGGACAGGTCTATGGCTACACCTTC
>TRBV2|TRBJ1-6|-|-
CASKAPSSGSRNSPLHF
TGTGCCAGCAAAGCCCCTAGTAGCGGGTCGAGGAATTCACCCCTCCACTTT
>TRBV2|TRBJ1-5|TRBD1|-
CASRVAGTGALSNQPQHF
TGTGCCAGCAGAGTCGCCGGGACAGGGGCCCTTAGCAATCAGCCCCAGCATTTT
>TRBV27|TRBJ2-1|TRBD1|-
CASRLDRGPYNEQFF
TGTGCCAGCAGGCTAGACAGGGGGCCCTACAATGAGCAGTTCTTC
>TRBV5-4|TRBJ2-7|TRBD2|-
CASSPGLAGGSSYEQYF
TGTGCCAGCAGTCCGGGACTAGCGGGGGGAAGCTCCTACGAGCAGTACTTC
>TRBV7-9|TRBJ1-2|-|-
CASSLGQAYYGYTF
TGTGCCAGCAGCTTAGGACAGGCCTACTATGGCTACACCTTC
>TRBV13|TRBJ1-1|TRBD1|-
CASSDQGGEAFF
TGTGCCAGCAGCGATCAGGGGGGCGAAGCTTTCTTT
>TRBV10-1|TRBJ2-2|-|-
CASSLQGGTGELFF
TGCGCCAGCAGCTTACAGGGGGGGACCGGGGAGCTGTTTTTT
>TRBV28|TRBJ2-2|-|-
CASSLAGRGNTGELFF
TGTGCCAGCAGTTTAGCCGGGCGGGGTAACACCGGGGAGCTGTTTTTT
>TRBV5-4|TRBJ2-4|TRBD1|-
CASSLGGTGNNIQYF
TGTGCCAGCAGCTTGGGGGGGACAGGCAACAACATTCAGTACTTC
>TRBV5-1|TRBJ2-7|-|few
CASSLGSGGAEYEQYF
TGCGCCAGCAGCTTGGGTAGCGGTGGGGCTGAGTACGAGCAGTACTTC
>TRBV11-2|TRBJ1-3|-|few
CASSLSGPGNTIYF
TGTGCCAGCAGCTTATCAGGTCCTGGAAACACCATATATTTT
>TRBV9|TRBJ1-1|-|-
CASSSTGNTEAFF
TGTGCCAGCAGTTCTACAGGGAACACTGAAGCTTTCTTT
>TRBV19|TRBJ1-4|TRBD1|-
CASSPGTGGATNEKLFF
TGTGCCAGTAGTCCCGGGACAGGGGGCGCGACTAATGAAAAACTGTTTTTT
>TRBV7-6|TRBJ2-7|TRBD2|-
CASSLIAGGGGDEQYF
TGTGCCAGCAGCTTAATCGCTGGCGGGGGAGGTGACGAGCAGTACTTC
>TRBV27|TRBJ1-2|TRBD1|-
CASSPSGGAGGYTF
TGTGCCAGCAGTCCCTCAGGGGGCGCGGGTGGCTACACCTTC
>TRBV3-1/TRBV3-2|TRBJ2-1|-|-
CASSQVSGARNEQFF
TGTGCCAGCAGCCAAGTCAGCGGCGCTAGGAATGAGCAGTTCTTC